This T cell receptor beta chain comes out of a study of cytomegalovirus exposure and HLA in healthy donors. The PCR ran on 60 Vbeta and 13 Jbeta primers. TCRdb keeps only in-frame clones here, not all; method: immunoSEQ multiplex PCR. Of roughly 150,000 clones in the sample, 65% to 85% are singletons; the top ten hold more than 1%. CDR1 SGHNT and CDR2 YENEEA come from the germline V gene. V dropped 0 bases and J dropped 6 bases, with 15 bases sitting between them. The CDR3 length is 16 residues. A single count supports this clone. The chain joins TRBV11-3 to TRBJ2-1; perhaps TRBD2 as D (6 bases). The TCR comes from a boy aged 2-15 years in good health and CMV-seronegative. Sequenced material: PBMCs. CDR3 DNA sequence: TGTGCCAGCAGCTTAGATGTGTCTAGCGACGGCAATGAGCAGTTCTTC. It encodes CASSLDVSSDGNEQFF.